The rows below give T cell receptor beta chains drawn from one sample of a study of blood T cell repertoires in COVID-19. Sequencing was performed with immunoSEQ multiplex PCR; in TCRdb, only in-frame clones are kept and a portion is missing. Found here are 100,000 to 150,000 clones, roughly 85% of them singletons; the top ten hold roughly 25%. The specimen was peripheral blood. The receptors were gathered from a human donor in a cohort sampled during active COVID-19. CDR3s include the opening cysteine and the closing phenylalanine or tryptophan. Each record gives: D gene, V gene, J gene, clone size, CDR3 DNA, CDR3 protein. The D gene is left open where the match is weak. For some rows the clone size is stated as once, few or many, or as a class when expanded; others skip it.

d_gene: .
v_gene: TRBV28
j_gene: TRBJ1-5
abundance: .
CDR3nt: TGTGCCAGCAGGGCCCCGGGTACGGGCAATCAGCCCCAGCATTTT
CDR3aa: CASRAPGTGNQPQHF

d_gene: TRBD2
v_gene: TRBV11-3
j_gene: TRBJ2-3
abundance: .
CDR3nt: TGTGCCAGCAGCTTGGGGCTCGGGGGACTAGACACAGATACGCAGTATTTT
CDR3aa: CASSLGLGGLDTDTQYF

d_gene: TRBD2
v_gene: TRBV19
j_gene: TRBJ2-5
abundance: .
CDR3nt: TGTGCCAGTACGAACTCGGCGGGAGACGGAGAGACCCAGTACTTC
CDR3aa: CASTNSAGDGETQYF

d_gene: .
v_gene: TRBV28
j_gene: TRBJ1-1
abundance: few
CDR3nt: TGTGCCAGCAGCCAAACCGGGAGGTCGGCTTTCTTT
CDR3aa: CASSQTGRSAFF

d_gene: .
v_gene: TRBV3-1/TRBV3-2
j_gene: TRBJ1-2
abundance: .
CDR3nt: TGTGCCAGCAGCCAAGTAATGAGAGGGAATGGCTACACCTTC
CDR3aa: CASSQVMRGNGYTF

d_gene: .
v_gene: TRBV3-1/TRBV3-2
j_gene: TRBJ2-1
abundance: .
CDR3nt: TGTGCCAGCAGCCAAGGACTAGTGGGTGAGCAGTTCTTC
CDR3aa: CASSQGLVGEQFF

d_gene: TRBD2
v_gene: TRBV7-2
j_gene: TRBJ2-3
abundance: .
CDR3nt: TGTGCCAGCAGCTTAAGCCTAGCGGGAGGGCGGGGGACAGATACGCAGTATTTT
CDR3aa: CASSLSLAGGRGTDTQYF

d_gene: TRBD2
v_gene: TRBV5-1
j_gene: TRBJ2-3
abundance: .
CDR3nt: TGCGCCAGCAGCGGGACTAGCGGGGCAACATCAGATACGCAGTATTTT
CDR3aa: CASSGTSGATSDTQYF

d_gene: .
v_gene: TRBV5-8
j_gene: TRBJ1-1
abundance: .
CDR3nt: TGTGCCAGCAGCTTGGCCTGGGGCGCGGATTGGAACACTGAAGCTTTCTTT
CDR3aa: CASSLAWGADWNTEAFF

d_gene: .
v_gene: TRBV9
j_gene: TRBJ1-1
abundance: .
CDR3nt: TGTGCCAGCAGCGTAGGGAGCCAGCCCACTGAAGCTTTCTTT
CDR3aa: CASSVGSQPTEAFF

d_gene: .
v_gene: TRBV15
j_gene: TRBJ2-7
abundance: .
CDR3nt: TGTGCCACCAGCAGAGAAAGGGGCCGAGAGCAGTACTTC
CDR3aa: CATSRERGREQYF

d_gene: TRBD1
v_gene: TRBV18
j_gene: TRBJ2-7
abundance: .
CDR3nt: TGTGCCAGCTCGGACAGGGGTTCCTACGAGCAGTACTTC
CDR3aa: CASSDRGSYEQYF

d_gene: .
v_gene: TRBV21-1
j_gene: TRBJ1-1
abundance: .
CDR3nt: TGTGCCAGCAGCAAAGGTCGAAGGTGGGGGGGAACTGAAGCTTTCTTT
CDR3aa: CASSKGRRWGGTEAFF

d_gene: TRBD2
v_gene: TRBV7-2
j_gene: TRBJ2-3
abundance: .
CDR3nt: TGTGCCAGCAGCTTAGCCAGCGGGGCCACAGATACGCAGTATTTT
CDR3aa: CASSLASGATDTQYF

d_gene: TRBD1
v_gene: TRBV4-3
j_gene: TRBJ2-4
abundance: .
CDR3nt: TGCGCCAGCAGCCAAGATCGACAGGGGGCCGTGACCAAAAACATTCAGTACTTC
CDR3aa: CASSQDRQGAVTKNIQYF

d_gene: TRBD1
v_gene: TRBV6-5
j_gene: TRBJ2-2
abundance: .
CDR3nt: TGTGCCAGCAGTCTTAACAGGGGCGGCACCGGGGAGCTGTTTTTT
CDR3aa: CASSLNRGGTGELFF

d_gene: .
v_gene: TRBV21-1
j_gene: TRBJ2-7
abundance: .
CDR3nt: TGTGCCAGCAGCAAATATGACAGGGGGTGCCACGAGCAGTACTTC
CDR3aa: CASSKYDRGCHEQYF

d_gene: .
v_gene: TRBV2
j_gene: TRBJ1-1
abundance: .
CDR3nt: TGTGCCAGCAAGGAGTTACAGGGTTTGAACACTGAAGCTTTCTTT
CDR3aa: CASKELQGLNTEAFF